The 28 T cell receptor beta chains reported below all come from one sample, sequenced in a study of blood T cell repertoires in COVID-19. Assay used: immunoSEQ multiplex PCR; TCRdb lists only in-frame clones, some missing. The table includes about 230,000 clones, over 65% detected once. The specimen was peripheral blood. These receptors all come from a woman in her 70s with active or convalescent COVID-19.

The chain links TRBV25-1 to TRBJ1-2, with D perhaps matching TRBD1 (6 bases). CDR3 size: 13 residues. The germline gives CDR1 MGHDK, CDR2 SYGVNS. V lost 4 bases and J 6 bases, leaving 12 bases between the germline ends. The CDR3 region is CASSAYRADGYTF. CDR3 DNA: TGTGCCAGCAGTGCTTACAGGGCAGATGGCTACACCTTC.

The chain is built from TRBV4-2 and TRBJ1-6; D not certain. V shed 1 base and J shed 9 bases, with 7 bases lying between them. The CDR3 is 13 residues long. In germline, CDR1 is LGHNA, CDR2 YNFKEQ. The CDR3 reads CASSQGAGSPLHF. CDR3 DNA sequence: TGTGCCAGCAGCCAAGGAGCGGGTTCACCCCTCCACTTT.

The J gene is TRBJ2-5, the V gene TRBV3-1 (or the pseudogene TRBV3-2); 9 bases line up with TRBD2. This CDR3 comprises 16 residues. Trimming took 1 base from V and 0 from J; bases not matched to a gene: 3. The germline V gene encodes CDR1 LGHDT and CDR2 YNNKEL (reference sequence). DNA of the CDR3: TGTGCCAGCAGCCAAGTGACTAGCGGTTACCAAGAGACCCAGTACTTC. Translated: CASSQVTSGYQETQYF.

The table lists this clone with a count of one. The chain is built from TRBV6-2 or TRBV6-3 and TRBJ2-7; 10 nucleotides agree with TRBD1. Trimming cost V 4 bases and J 5 bases; bases outside gene matches: 11. CDR3 length equals 16 residues. Germline V gives CDR1 MNHEY, CDR2 SVGEGT. For the CDR3, the DNA is TGTGCCAGCAGTTCGTATCCCGGGACAGGGGCCCACGAGCAGTACTTC. Its protein is CASSSYPGTGAHEQYF.

This clone came up a few times. This chain joins TRBV20-1 and TRBJ2-1, with D possibly being TRBD1 (6 bases). This CDR3 spans 13 amino acids. Trimming took 3 bases from V and 5 from J, leaving 11 bases between them. Per germline, CDR1 DFQATT and CDR2 SNEGSKA (reference sequence). The CDR3 reads CSASRNRDNEQFF. CDR3 sequence (DNA): TGCAGTGCTAGTAGGAACAGGGACAATGAGCAGTTCTTC.

The genes are TRBV3-1 (or the pseudogene TRBV3-2) and TRBJ1-1; the match to TRBD1 covers 7 bases. Per the germline V gene, CDR1 is LGHDT and CDR2 is YNNKEL (reference sequence). The CDR3 runs to 13 residues. Losses at the gene ends were 3 bases for V and 4 bases for J; bases not matched to a gene: 2. The CDR3 region is CASSQYRGTEAFF. The CDR3 DNA reads as TGTGCCAGCAGCCAGTACAGGGGCACTGAAGCTTTCTTT.

Turning to this clone: Distinct nucleotide sequences in the sample also encode this CDR3. V gene TRBV6-5 combines with J gene TRBJ2-7; TRBD1 aligns across 7 bases. This CDR3 comprises 13 residues. J was trimmed by 4 bases and V by 6 bases; bases with no gene match: 6. CDR1 and CDR2 (germline): MNHEY, SVGAGI. In DNA, the CDR3 is TGTGCCAGCAGCCTCGACAGGGAATACGAGCAGTACTTC. Protein product: CASSLDREYEQYF.

As concerns this clone: Other DNA sequences in the same sample also yield this CDR3. The chain joins TRBV2 to TRBJ1-4; 8 bases align to TRBD1. This CDR3 has 14 amino acids. Germline CDR1 and CDR2: SNHLY and FYNNEI. With V trimmed by 6 bases and J by 6 bases, 6 bases remained unmatched. The CDR3 region is CASSGQGGDEKLFF. As DNA, the CDR3 is TGTGCCAGCAGCGGACAGGGAGGAGATGAAAAACTGTTTTTT.

This sequence joins TRBV27 and TRBJ1-4; D gene ambiguous. Germline CDR1 MNHEY, CDR2 SMNVEV (reference sequence). V was shortened by 5 bases and J by 1 base, with 14 bases between the two germline ends. The length of the CDR3 is 16 residues. This chain's CDR3 is CASSLTWEGTNEKLFF. The CDR3 bases are TGTGCCAGCAGTCTCACCTGGGAGGGAACTAATGAAAAACTGTTTTTT.

The rearrangement links TRBV19 to TRBJ1-3; D possibly corresponds to TRBD1 (6 bases). V was shortened by 0 bases and J by 4 bases, with 10 bases between the two germline ends. This CDR3 has 15 amino acids. Germline V lookup: CDR1 LNHDA, CDR2 SQIVND (reference sequence). CDR3 residues: CASSIDRTEGNTIYF. For the CDR3, the DNA is TGTGCCAGTAGTATAGATCGGACAGAGGGAAACACCATATATTTT. The whole variable domain, filled in from reference TRBV19 and TRBJ1-3, reads DGGITQSPKYLFRKEGQNVTLSCEQNLNHDAMYWYRQDPGQGLRLIYYSQIVNDFQKGDIAEGYSVSREKKESFPLTVTSAQKNPTAFYLCASSIDRTEGNTIYFGEGSWLTVV.

CDR3 nucleotides: TGCGCCAGCAGCTTGGTCACAGGGGGGGATGGCTACACCTTC. Its protein is CASSLVTGGDGYTF. The chain joins TRBV5-1 to TRBJ1-2; TRBD1 matches at 8 bases. CDR3 length: 14 residues. The ends lost 0 bases at V and 6 bases at J; junction bases unmatched: 4. The germline gives CDR1 SGHRS, CDR2 YFSETQ.

V and J are TRBV24-1 and TRBJ2-3, with TRBD2 matching over 8 bases. Germline V gene data show CDR1 as KGHDR and CDR2 as SFDVKD. J lost 1 base, V lost 4 bases, and 6 bases had no gene match. The CDR3 is 16 amino acids. CDR3 sequence (DNA): TGTGCCACCAGTGACACGCGGGGGGACCGCACAGATACGCAGTATTTT. Residues: CATSDTRGDRTDTQYF.

The V gene is TRBV3-1 (or the pseudogene TRBV3-2), the J gene TRBJ2-2, with D possibly matching TRBD1 (6 bases). The CDR3 consists of 14 residues. V lost 6 bases and J 5 bases, leaving 13 bases between the germline ends. Per germline, CDR1 LGHDT and CDR2 YNNKEL (reference sequence). CDR3 sequence (DNA): TGTGCCAGCAGTTTTACAGGGTTTACCGGGGAGCTGTTTTTT. Its translation: CASSFTGFTGELFF.

This clone appeared a single time. The rearrangement links TRBV10-3 to TRBJ1-1, with TRBD1 matching 10 bases. The J segment lost 3 bases and the V segment lost 6 bases, leaving 4 bases of the junction unmatched. The germline CDR1 and CDR2 sequences are ENHRY and SYGVKD. This CDR3 has 14 residues. The CDR3 here is CAIRGTGEDTEAFF. The CDR3, as DNA: TGTGCCATCAGGGGGACAGGGGAGGACACTGAAGCTTTCTTT.

Comment on this clone: The sample carries other DNA sequences with the same CDR3. This sequence joins TRBV30 and TRBJ2-7, with D possibly being TRBD1 (5 bases). The germline V gene encodes CDR1 GTSNPN and CDR2 SVGIG (reference sequence). V lost 5 bases to trimming and J lost 4 bases, with 12 bases between them. This CDR3 spans 12 amino acids. The CDR3 DNA follows: TGTGCCTGGTCCGGGCAGGGTTACGAGCAGTACTTC. Translating it yields CAWSGQGYEQYF.

A remark on this clone: This specimen includes other DNA sequences encoding the same CDR3. V gene TRBV11-3 combines with J gene TRBJ2-3, with D possibly being TRBD2 (6 bases). Germline loops: CDR1 SGHNT, CDR2 YENEEA. The CDR3 is 14 amino acids. The germline V and J ends were trimmed by 5 bases and 1 base, with 10 bases remaining between them. This chain's CDR3 is CASSRDSRTDTQYF. CDR3 bases: TGTGCCAGCAGCCGGGACTCACGCACAGATACGCAGTATTTT. The full variable domain, with the rest looked up from reference TRBV11-3 and TRBJ2-3, is EAGVVQSPRYKIIEKKQPVAFWCNPISGHNTLYWYLQNLGQGPELLIRYENEEAVDDSQLPKDRFSAERLKGVDSTLKIQPAELGDSAVYLCASSRDSRTDTQYFGPGTRLTVL.

The CDR3 DNA is TGTGCCAGCAGCTCTGGAGGGACAGGTTGGGATTCACCCCTCCACTTT. Amino acid sequence: CASSSGGTGWDSPLHF. The chain is built from TRBV7-2 and TRBJ1-6; 8 positions match TRBD1. CDR1 is SGHTA and CDR2 is FQGNSA in the germline V gene. The CDR3 consists of 16 residues. The junction had 10 bases not matched to a gene; V was cut back by 4 bases and J by 8 bases.

The rearrangement links TRBV4-2 to TRBJ2-1; TRBD2 matches at 11 bases. Losses at the gene ends were 3 bases for V and 6 bases for J; bases not matched to a gene: 10. This CDR3 is built from 17 residues. Germline V gene data show CDR1 as LGHNA and CDR2 as YNFKEQ. The CDR3 spells CASSQATSGRPGNEQFF. CDR3 bases: TGTGCCAGCAGCCAGGCTACTAGCGGGAGACCTGGCAATGAGCAGTTCTTC.

The CDR3 loop reads CASRMDWENTEAFF. For the CDR3, the DNA is TGTGCCAGCAGAATGGACTGGGAGAACACTGAAGCTTTCTTT. The chain has TRBV5-4 and TRBJ1-1; D call uncertain. The CDR3 is 14 amino acids. From germline, CDR1 is SGHNT and CDR2 YYREEE (reference sequence). Trimming pared 5 bases from V and 1 base from J, leaving 12 bases between.

This chain uses TRBV7-8 with TRBJ2-1; TRBD1 aligns across 8 bases. This CDR3 contains 15 residues. Germline lookup yields CDR1 SGHVS and CDR2 FQNEAQ. After removal of 5 bases from V and 9 bases from J, the junction contained 12 bases not matched to a gene. CDR3 amino acids: CASSQCRGPICEQFF. The CDR3 nucleotides are TGTGCCAGCAGCCAATGCAGGGGGCCCATTTGTGAGCAGTTCTTC.

The chain uses TRBV19 and TRBJ1-3; no definite D call. CDR1 is LNHDA and CDR2 is SQIVND in the germline V gene (reference sequence). V shed 3 bases and J shed 0 bases, with 12 bases lying between them. This CDR3 has 16 residues. The CDR3 bases are TGTGCCAGTAGTATCTCAGGCAGTGTCTCTGGAAACACCATATATTTT. Translation gives CASSISGSVSGNTIYF. Full variable domain (remainder filled in from reference TRBV19 and TRBJ1-3): DGGITQSPKYLFRKEGQNVTLSCEQNLNHDAMYWYRQDPGQGLRLIYYSQIVNDFQKGDIAEGYSVSREKKESFPLTVTSAQKNPTAFYLCASSISGSVSGNTIYFGEGSWLTVV.

The gene calls are TRBV7-8 and TRBJ2-7; 8 bases map to TRBD1. Germline CDR1 reads SGHVS; CDR2 reads FQNEAQ. J lost 3 bases, V lost 4 bases, and 11 bases had no gene match. The CDR3 consists of 16 residues. The CDR3 region is CASSSQGGTGHYEQYF. CDR3 bases: TGTGCCAGCAGCTCGCAGGGTGGGACAGGACACTACGAGCAGTACTTC.

The chain couples TRBV28 to TRBJ1-2; 10 bases map to TRBD1. The CDR3 runs 14 residues. CDR1 is MDHEN, CDR2 SYDVKM, per germline. Trimming removed 10 bases from V and 4 bases from J; junction bases left unmatched: 9. The CDR3 region is CAILRQGALYGYTF. As DNA, the CDR3 is TGTGCCATCCTAAGACAGGGGGCTCTCTATGGCTACACCTTC.

The V gene is TRBV14, the J gene TRBJ2-5; D is possibly TRBD1 (5 bases). The CDR3 has 13 residues. CDR1 is SGHDN and CDR2 is FVKESK in the germline V gene. The V gene lost 2 bases and the J gene lost 7 bases, with 11 bases spanning the gap. CDR3 loop: CASSQTTVGTQYF. The CDR3 bases are TGTGCCAGCAGCCAAACGACAGTGGGGACCCAGTACTTC.

The chain links TRBV10-3 to TRBJ2-5; 10 bases fit TRBD2. Germline-derived CDR1 and CDR2 are ENHRY and SYGVKD. V lost 4 bases to trimming and J lost 1 base; unmatched junction nucleotides: 3. The CDR3 is made up of 15 amino acids. As DNA, the CDR3 is TGTGCCATCAGTGCTTCTAGCGGGGGCCAAGAGACCCAGTACTTC. Encoded protein: CAISASSGGQETQYF.

The V gene is TRBV5-1, the J gene TRBJ2-3, with 9 bases matching TRBD1. V shed 0 bases, J shed 2 bases, and the junction held 10 bases outside the gene matches. Germline CDR1 reads SGHRS; CDR2 reads YFSETQ. This CDR3 spans 18 amino acids. The CDR3 DNA follows: TGCGCCAGCAGCTTGGCCGCCTGGACAGGGGAAACCACAGATACGCAGTATTTT. The encoded protein is CASSLAAWTGETTDTQYF. The full variable domain, completed using reference TRBV5-1 and TRBJ2-3, is KAGVTQTPRYLIKTRGQQVTLSCSPISGHRSVSWYQQTPGQGLQFLFEYFSETQRNKGNFPGRFSGRQFSNSRSEMNVSTLELGDSALYLCASSLAAWTGETTDTQYFGPGTRLTVL.

The DNA for the CDR3 is TGTGCCAGCAGCGGAACAGTGGGTCTGCCCGGGGAGCTGTTTTTT. This encodes CASSGTVGLPGELFF. The V and J genes are TRBV9 and TRBJ2-2; D is ambiguous. V was clipped by 3 bases and J by 6 bases, with 15 bases between them. The CDR3 contains 15 residues. Germline V gene lookup returns CDR1 SGDLS and CDR2 YYNGEE.

The chain links TRBV5-4 to TRBJ2-3; D remains ambiguous. The CDR3 has 12 residues. Per germline, CDR1 SGHNT and CDR2 YYREEE (reference sequence). With 4 bases removed from V and 6 bases from J, the gap between germline ends came to 9 bases. CDR3 amino acids: CASSPLADTQYF. In DNA form, the CDR3 reads TGTGCCAGCAGCCCACTCGCCGATACGCAGTATTTT.